This section outlines one T cell receptor (beta chain) sequence together with its context. Antigen: not known. Assay used: immunoSEQ multiplex PCR; TCRdb lists only in-frame clones, some missing. The table shows roughly 130,000 clones, with 88% occurring only once. This sample stems from a study of T cell responses to AZD1222 COVID-19 vaccine. Study-level results: Rises in breadth and depth of Spike-specific TCRs came after two AZD1222 doses. There were mostly white British donors and more females than males, and clonal diversity was possibly underestimated.

The CDR3 consists of 13 residues. V shed 2 bases and J shed 6 bases, with 11 bases lying between them. This specimen consisted of peripheral blood, obtained on day 0 of AZD1222 vaccination. The clonotype was recovered from an adult in good health. The V gene is TRBV12-3 or TRBV12-4, the J gene TRBJ2-7, with D possibly being TRBD1 (5 bases). The CDR3 nucleotides read TGTGCCAGCAGTTTACAGGGTCTTAGCGAGCAGTACTTC. Translation: CASSLQGLSEQYF.